Listed here are 20 T cell receptor beta chains from one sample, sequenced in a study of T cell repertoires in cytomegalovirus infection. For these TCRs, the target antigens are not known. In TCRdb, the reads were re-called with MiXCR into one record per CDR3 protein. The repertoire holds about 51,000 distinct CDR3 sequences, 20% seen once, with about 26% in the top ten. The sequencing used CD8+ T cells from cultured PBMCs, collected from culture after CMV antigen stimulation. These receptors were obtained from a human donor in good health (CMV status not recorded). Some clones in this sample may be carry-over from other donors' samples.

The rearrangement joins TRBV7-9 to TRBJ1-5, with D uncertain. CDR3 length: 15 residues. Germline-derived CDR1 and CDR2 are SEHNR and FQNEAQ (reference sequence). The V end lost 2 bases, the J end lost 4 bases, and 12 bases lay between the germline ends. The DNA for the CDR3 is TGTGCCAGCAGCTTATCAATTGGGGTGAATCAGCCCCAGCATTTT. Translated, it gives CASSLSIGVNQPQHF. The full variable domain, in which reference TRBV7-9 and TRBJ1-5 provide the parts outside the CDR3, is DTGVSQNPRHKITKRGQNVTFRCDPISEHNRLYWYRQTLGQGPEFLTYFQNEAQLEKSRLLSDRFSAERPKGSFSTLEIQRTEQGDSAMYLCASSLSIGVNQPQHFGDGTRLSIL.

The chain recombines TRBV10-2 with TRBJ2-1; 8 nucleotides line up with TRBD2. Germline lookup yields CDR1 WSHSY and CDR2 SAAADI. This CDR3 is 14 amino acids long. Trimming took 10 bases from V and 8 from J; bases not matched to a gene: 13. Here the CDR3 DNA reads TGCGCCACCCGGGCACGGGGGGGGGCATATGAGCAGTTCTTC. It encodes CATRARGGAYEQFF.

This clonotype was seen many times. This chain links TRBV7-2 with TRBJ2-2; the match to TRBD2 covers 7 bases. The V gene end was trimmed by 3 bases and the J gene end by 0 bases; junction bases not matched to a gene: 10. Germline V gives CDR1 SGHTA, CDR2 FQGNSA. The CDR3 consists of 18 residues. The CDR3 loop reads CASSFFLMRETNTGELFF. CDR3 DNA: TGTGCCAGCAGCTTTTTTCTCATGCGGGAGACGAACACCGGGGAGCTGTTTTTT.

Only a few counts were recorded for this clonotype. This chain links TRBV12-3 or TRBV12-4 with TRBJ2-3, with D perhaps matching TRBD2 (5 bases). The CDR3 extends over 16 amino acids. The V and J ends lost 3 bases and 3 bases respectively, with 16 bases between them. Here the CDR3 DNA reads TGTGCCAGCAGTTTGGTGAGGGCGCGTGTTACAGATACGCAGTATTTT. Translated: CASSLVRARVTDTQYF.

This clonotype was observed a few times. V is TRBV7-9 and J is TRBJ2-7; a weak D match, TRBD1 (5 bases). V gave up 3 bases and J gave up 5 bases, with 8 bases separating them. CDR1 and CDR2 (germline): SEHNR, FQNEAQ (reference sequence). This CDR3 is 12 amino acids long. The CDR3 nucleotides are TGTGCCAGCAGCTTCCCAGGGAACGAGCAGTACTTC. Translation: CASSFPGNEQYF.

The V and J genes are TRBV7-2 and TRBJ2-1; D unclear. V lost 1 base and J lost 6, with 4 bases in between. The CDR3 totals 12 residues. Looked up from germline, CDR1 is SGHTA and CDR2 is FQGNSA. This CDR3 reads CASSLVFNEQFF. In nucleotides, the CDR3 is TGTGCCAGCAGCTTAGTTTTCAATGAGCAGTTCTTC.

The gene calls are TRBV18 and TRBJ2-3; 10 bases fit TRBD2. Germline V gene data show CDR1 as KGHSH and CDR2 as LQKENI. The CDR3 covers 16 residues. The V and J ends lost 0 bases and 0 bases, in that order; junction bases with no gene match: 0. CDR3 coding DNA: TGTGCCAGCTCACCACCGACTAGCGGGAGCACAGATACGCAGTATTTT. The encoded protein is CASSPPTSGSTDTQYF.

The genes are TRBV6-6 and TRBJ1-1; D gene ambiguous. This CDR3 has 14 amino acids. The V end was cut by 5 bases, the J end by 1 base, with 11 bases between. The germline gives CDR1 MNHNY, CDR2 SVGAGI (reference sequence). The CDR3 loop reads CASSVDVGNTEAFF. The CDR3 DNA sequence: TGTGCCAGCAGTGTGGACGTTGGGAACACTGAAGCTTTCTTT.

This clonotype appeared many times. The chain links TRBV20-1 to TRBJ2-7, with TRBD2 as a possible D gene (6 bases). The CDR3 sequence is 17 residues long. Deletions cut 4 bases from V and 0 bases from J, with 22 bases between. The V gene's germline CDR1 is DFQATT and CDR2 SNEGSKA (reference sequence). The CDR3 reads CSATKYILAPGSYEQYF. CDR3 DNA sequence: TGCAGTGCTACCAAATACATACTAGCTCCGGGCTCCTACGAGCAGTACTTC.

The CDR3 is CASSSRTEPLSYGYTF. The CDR3 coding sequence is TGTGCCAGCAGCTCCCGGACTGAACCTCTCTCCTATGGCTACACCTTC. The gene calls are TRBV5-6 and TRBJ1-2, with D hard to call. CDR1 and CDR2 from the germline V gene are SGHDT and YYEEEE. The CDR3 sequence is 16 residues long. V was pared by 3 bases and J by 4 bases, with 19 bases between.

This clonotype was picked up a small number of times. V usage is TRBV6-5 and J usage is TRBJ1-5, with no clear D. V lost 8 bases, J lost 1 base, and 6 bases lay in between. Germline V gene data show CDR1 as MNHEY and CDR2 as SVGAGI. There are 12 residues in the CDR3. The CDR3 DNA sequence: TGTGCCAGCGGACGCAGCAATCAGCCCCAGCATTTT. Translated: CASGRSNQPQHF.

The chain links TRBV6-2 or TRBV6-3 to TRBJ2-1; 14 nucleotides line up with TRBD2. The CDR3 is 17 residues long. V dropped 5 bases and J dropped 2; count of bases not matched to a gene: 5. Germline CDR1 and CDR2: MNHEY and SVGEGT. DNA for the CDR3: TGTGCCAGCAGTAACGGACTAGCGGGAGGACCCTACAATGAGCAGTTCTTC. This codes for CASSNGLAGGPYNEQFF.

This chain uses TRBV6-5 with TRBJ2-2; D gene ambiguous. This CDR3 spans 17 amino acids. Germline V CDR1 and CDR2: MNHEY, SVGAGI. Trimming shortened V by 1 base and J by 4 bases, and 16 bases separated the two germline ends. The CDR3: CASSYWSGVTGTGELFF. Written as DNA, the CDR3 is TGTGCCAGCAGTTACTGGTCTGGGGTAACGGGCACCGGGGAGCTGTTTTTT.

This clonotype was counted a few times. This chain uses TRBV7-9 with TRBJ2-7; 9 bases agree with TRBD1. The CDR3 has 15 amino acids. Per the germline V gene, CDR1 is SEHNR and CDR2 is FQNEAQ (reference sequence). Trimming cost V 5 bases and J 3 bases; bases outside gene matches: 8. The CDR3 DNA is TGTGCCAGCAGCGCAGCCGGGACAGGGATCTACGAGCAGTACTTC. Translated, it gives CASSAAGTGIYEQYF.

This clonotype was counted between two and nine times. The V call is TRBV7-2, the J call TRBJ2-1; 7 positions agree with TRBD2. With V trimmed by 6 bases and J by 3 bases, 11 bases remained unmatched. The germline CDR1 and CDR2 sequences are SGHTA and FQGNSA. CDR3 length: 16 amino acids. The CDR3 protein is CASSHPGTMVYNEQFF. In nucleotides, the CDR3 is TGTGCCAGCAGTCACCCTGGGACTATGGTCTACAATGAGCAGTTCTTC.

The V call is TRBV7-2, the J call TRBJ2-7; possible D gene TRBD2, 5 bases. The CDR3 runs to 16 residues. The V gene lost 0 bases and the J gene lost 3 bases, with 15 bases spanning the gap. Germline V gene lookup returns CDR1 SGHTA and CDR2 FQGNSA. CDR3 sequence (DNA): TGTGCCAGCAGCTTAGCGCGGCGGGCTCTCTTCTACGAGCAGTACTTC. Its translation is CASSLARRALFYEQYF.

This CDR3 is CASSWGRMSNQPQHF. CDR3 in DNA: TGTGCCAGCAGTTGGGGGAGGATGAGCAATCAGCCCCAGCATTTT. The gene calls are TRBV6-2 or TRBV6-3 and TRBJ1-5, with D possibly matching TRBD1 (5 bases). This CDR3 is built from 15 residues. Between the trimmed V and J ends, which lost 4 bases and 1 base, there was a span of 11 bases. Germline V lookup: CDR1 MNHEY, CDR2 SVGEGT.

In its sample, this clonotype was seen a few times. The V call is TRBV20-1, the J call TRBJ2-1; D is unclear. V was trimmed by 3 bases and J by 5 bases, leaving 11 bases between them. CDR1 is DFQATT and CDR2 is SNEGSKA in the germline V gene (reference sequence). CDR3 length: 13 residues. Here the CDR3 DNA reads TGCAGTGCTAGGCCGGGCACTAACAATGAGCAGTTCTTC. Its translation: CSARPGTNNEQFF.

This clonotype occurred a few times. V is TRBV12-3 or TRBV12-4 and J is TRBJ1-2; the match to TRBD1 covers 9 bases. CDR3 length: 15 residues. The trim removed 6 bases at V and 8 bases at J, leaving 13 bases unmatched. The DNA for the CDR3 is TGTGCCAGCAGAGATACGGGACAGGGTGGAGGAGGCTACACCTTC. Encoded protein: CASRDTGQGGGGYTF.

J is TRBJ2-3 and V is TRBV14; 12 bases line up with TRBD2. This CDR3 spans 16 amino acids. After removal of 4 bases from V and 4 bases from J, the junction contained 6 bases not matched to a gene. Germline V gene lookup returns CDR1 SGHDN and CDR2 FVKESK. The CDR3 DNA sequence: TGTGCCAGCAGCCTTCCTAGCGGGGGGGCCGCAGATACGCAGTATTTT. Amino acids: CASSLPSGGAADTQYF.